Listed below are T cell receptor beta chains from one sample, sequenced in a study of blood T cell repertoires in COVID-19. Sequencing used immunoSEQ multiplex PCR; TCRdb keeps in-frame clones, though not all of them. The table includes about 240,000 clones, about four fifths detected once. Specimen: peripheral blood. Receptors were obtained from a woman older than 75 with acute or convalescent COVID-19. Each CDR3 is given with its conserved first and last residue. D genes are given only for firm matches. Clone size appears in some rows only: once, few, many, or a class for an expanded clone.

CDR3aa: CASSVRDRGIYEQYF
CDR3nt: TGTGCCAGCAGCGTCCGGGACAGGGGGATATACGAGCAGTACTTC
v_gene: TRBV7-8
j_gene: TRBJ2-7
d_gene: TRBD1
abundance: few

CDR3aa: CASSPPGSWDTEAFF
CDR3nt: TGTGCCAGCTCACCGCCGGGGTCTTGGGACACTGAAGCTTTCTTT
v_gene: TRBV18
j_gene: TRBJ1-1
d_gene: -
abundance: -

CDR3aa: CASSREQGEQFF
CDR3nt: TGTGCCAGCAGCCGGGAACAGGGTGAGCAGTTCTTC
v_gene: TRBV11-3
j_gene: TRBJ2-1
d_gene: -
abundance: -

CDR3aa: CASSPGQFSYEQYF
CDR3nt: TGTGCCAGCAGCCCGGGACAGTTCTCCTACGAGCAGTACTTC
v_gene: TRBV3-1/TRBV3-2
j_gene: TRBJ2-7
d_gene: TRBD1
abundance: few

CDR3aa: CASSHPGGARAEAFF
CDR3nt: TGTGCCAGCAGCCACCCGGGGGGGGCCCGTGCTGAAGCTTTCTTT
v_gene: TRBV3-1/TRBV3-2
j_gene: TRBJ1-1
d_gene: -
abundance: -

CDR3aa: CASSQDRASSGANVLTF
CDR3nt: TGTGCCAGCAGCCAAGACAGGGCAAGCTCTGGGGCCAACGTCCTGACTTTC
v_gene: TRBV3-1/TRBV3-2
j_gene: TRBJ2-6
d_gene: -
abundance: -

CDR3aa: CASSLSTGADTQYF
CDR3nt: TGCGCCAGCAGCTTATCTACGGGAGCAGATACGCAGTATTTT
v_gene: TRBV5-1
j_gene: TRBJ2-3
d_gene: -
abundance: -

CDR3aa: CASSYGSAPPYNEQFF
CDR3nt: TGTGCCAGCAGTTACGGGAGCGCTCCGCCCTACAATGAGCAGTTCTTC
v_gene: TRBV6-5
j_gene: TRBJ2-1
d_gene: -
abundance: -

CDR3aa: CASSFIFRGQGYGYTF
CDR3nt: TGTGCCAGCAGTTTTATCTTTCGGGGACAGGGCTATGGCTACACCTTC
v_gene: TRBV27
j_gene: TRBJ1-2
d_gene: TRBD1
abundance: -

CDR3aa: CASSPNTRQVGYTF
CDR3nt: TGTGCCAGCAGCCCGAACACCCGACAGGTCGGCTACACCTTC
v_gene: TRBV28
j_gene: TRBJ1-2
d_gene: -
abundance: -

CDR3aa: CASSLSGLRGNQPQHF
CDR3nt: TGTGCCAGCAGTTTATCGGGACTTCGAGGCAATCAGCCCCAGCATTTT
v_gene: TRBV28
j_gene: TRBJ1-5
d_gene: -
abundance: -

CDR3aa: CASSNHPDRGGIYSNQPQHF
CDR3nt: TGTGCCAGCAGTAACCATCCGGACAGGGGGGGGATTTATAGCAATCAGCCCCAGCATTTT
v_gene: TRBV28
j_gene: TRBJ1-5
d_gene: TRBD1
abundance: -

CDR3aa: CASSHGLAGVSYNEQFF
CDR3nt: TGCGCCAGCAGCCATGGACTAGCGGGGGTTTCGTACAATGAGCAGTTCTTC
v_gene: TRBV5-1
j_gene: TRBJ2-1
d_gene: TRBD2
abundance: -

CDR3aa: CASSLGRVNRGNEKLFF
CDR3nt: TGTGCCAGCAGCTTAGGTCGGGTTAACAGGGGGAATGAAAAACTGTTTTTT
v_gene: TRBV7-8
j_gene: TRBJ1-4
d_gene: TRBD1
abundance: -

CDR3aa: CASSLRVNYGYTF
CDR3nt: TGTGCTAGCAGCTTGAGGGTAAACTATGGCTACACCTTC
v_gene: TRBV7-7
j_gene: TRBJ1-2
d_gene: -
abundance: -

CDR3aa: CASSSDRGSTEAFF
CDR3nt: TGTGCCAGCAGCTCGGATCGAGGGAGCACTGAAGCTTTCTTT
v_gene: TRBV5-6
j_gene: TRBJ1-1
d_gene: -
abundance: -

CDR3aa: CAWGNKGGTEAFF
CDR3nt: TGTGCCTGGGGTAATAAAGGCGGCACTGAAGCTTTCTTT
v_gene: TRBV30
j_gene: TRBJ1-1
d_gene: -
abundance: -

CDR3aa: CASSLTSGGAIRSYNEQFF
CDR3nt: TGCGCCAGCAGCTTGACTAGCGGGGGGGCCATTCGGTCCTACAATGAGCAGTTCTTC
v_gene: TRBV5-1
j_gene: TRBJ2-1
d_gene: TRBD2
abundance: -

CDR3aa: CASSIPGQGKVLHF
CDR3nt: TGTGCCAGTAGTATCCCGGGACAGGGGAAGGTCCTCCACTTT
v_gene: TRBV19
j_gene: TRBJ1-6
d_gene: TRBD1
abundance: -

CDR3aa: CASSSAAGALTDTQYF
CDR3nt: TGCGCCAGCAGCTCCGCAGCGGGGGCCCTCACAGATACGCAGTATTTT
v_gene: TRBV5-1
j_gene: TRBJ2-3
d_gene: TRBD2
abundance: few

CDR3aa: CACQAATNEKLFF
CDR3nt: TGTGCCTGTCAGGCAGCTACCAATGAAAAACTGTTTTTT
v_gene: TRBV5-5
j_gene: TRBJ1-4
d_gene: -
abundance: few

CDR3aa: CASSGRGSGNTIYF
CDR3nt: TGTGCCAGCAGTGGAAGGGGCTCTGGAAACACCATATATTTT
v_gene: TRBV2
j_gene: TRBJ1-3
d_gene: -
abundance: -

CDR3aa: CASSQVEQGLNQPQHF
CDR3nt: TGCGCCAGCAGCCAAGTGGAACAGGGGTTAAATCAGCCCCAGCATTTT
v_gene: TRBV4-1
j_gene: TRBJ1-5
d_gene: TRBD1
abundance: -

CDR3aa: CASKSHGANYGYTF
CDR3nt: TGTGCCAGTAAGTCCCACGGAGCTAACTATGGCTACACCTTC
v_gene: TRBV19
j_gene: TRBJ1-2
d_gene: -
abundance: -

CDR3aa: CASSELGSSYEQYF
CDR3nt: TGTGCCAGCAGTGAATTGGGCAGCTCCTACGAGCAGTACTTC
v_gene: TRBV25-1
j_gene: TRBJ2-7
d_gene: -
abundance: -